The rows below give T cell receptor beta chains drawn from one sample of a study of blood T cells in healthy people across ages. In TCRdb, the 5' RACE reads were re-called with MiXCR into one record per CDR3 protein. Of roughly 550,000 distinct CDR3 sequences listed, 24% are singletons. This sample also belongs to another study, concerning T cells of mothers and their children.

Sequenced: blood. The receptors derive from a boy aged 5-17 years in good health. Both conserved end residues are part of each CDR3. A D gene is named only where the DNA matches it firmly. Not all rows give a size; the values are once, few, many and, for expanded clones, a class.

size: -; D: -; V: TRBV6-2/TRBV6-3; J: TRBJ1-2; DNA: TGTGCCAGCAGTTACGGAACGGCGGTAGGCTACACCTTC; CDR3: CASSYGTAVGYTF
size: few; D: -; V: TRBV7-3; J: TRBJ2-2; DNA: TGTGCCAGCAGCCCTGACCCTTATATCAGGGAGCTGTTTTTT; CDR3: CASSPDPYIRELFF
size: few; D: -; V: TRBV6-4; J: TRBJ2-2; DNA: TGTGCCAGCAGTGAAGAACAGGGACCCGGGGAGCTGTTTTTT; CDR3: CASSEEQGPGELFF
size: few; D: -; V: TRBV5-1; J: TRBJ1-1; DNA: TGCGCCAGCAGCTTGTGGGGCAGCTTGAACACTGAAGCTTTCTTT; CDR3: CASSLWGSLNTEAFF
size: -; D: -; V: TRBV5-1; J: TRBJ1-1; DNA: TGCGCCAGCAGCGCCCAGACCGGCTTCCGTAGGGACACTGAAGCTTTCTTT; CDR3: CASSAQTGFRRDTEAFF
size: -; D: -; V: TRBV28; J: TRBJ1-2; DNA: TGTGCCAGCAGCAATCCGTCCGGGGAGCCTAACTATGGCTACACCTTC; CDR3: CASSNPSGEPNYGYTF
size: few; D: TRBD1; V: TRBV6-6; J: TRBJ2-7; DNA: TGTGCCAGCAGTTACGGTGTAAGGACAGGGGGATACGAGCAGTACTTC; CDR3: CASSYGVRTGGYEQYF
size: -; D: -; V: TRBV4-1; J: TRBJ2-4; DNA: TGCGCCAGCAGGGTACAGCCGCTAGCCAAAAACATTCAGTACTTC; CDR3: CASRVQPLAKNIQYF
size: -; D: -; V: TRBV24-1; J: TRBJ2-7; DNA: TGTGCCACCAGTGACCCGGACAGCTCCTACGAGCAGTACTTC; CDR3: CATSDPDSSYEQYF
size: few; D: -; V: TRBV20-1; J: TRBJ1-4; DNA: TGCAGTGCTAGTACGGGGGCGATGAATGAAAAACTGTTTTTT; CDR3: CSASTGAMNEKLFF
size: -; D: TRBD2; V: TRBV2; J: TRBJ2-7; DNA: TGTGCCATTCGACCTCGTAGGGAGGGCCCTGAATTCTCCTACGAGCAGTACTTC; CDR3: CAIRPRREGPEFSYEQYF
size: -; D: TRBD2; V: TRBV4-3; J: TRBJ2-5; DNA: TGCGCCAGCAGCCAAGGGTCGGGTGGACTAGCGGGATTCCAAGAGACCCAGTACTTC; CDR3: CASSQGSGGLAGFQETQYF
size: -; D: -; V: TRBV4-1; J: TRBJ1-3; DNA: TGCGCCAGCAGCCAAGATCGCCCGGCCGGGAACACCATATATTTT; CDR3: CASSQDRPAGNTIYF
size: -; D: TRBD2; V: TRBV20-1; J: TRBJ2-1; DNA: TGCAGTGCCGCCAGCGGGAAAAGCTCCTACAATGAGCAGTTCTTC; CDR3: CSAASGKSSYNEQFF
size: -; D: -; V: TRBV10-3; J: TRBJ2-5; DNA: TGTGCCATCAGTGAATCCGGGACTGTGGAGACCCAGTACTTC; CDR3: CAISESGTVETQYF
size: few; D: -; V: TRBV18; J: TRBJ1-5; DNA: TGTGCCAGCTCACCGCTACAGGGTAATCAGCCCCAGCATTTT; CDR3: CASSPLQGNQPQHF
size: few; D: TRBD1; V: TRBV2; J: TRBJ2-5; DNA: TGTGCCAACCCGAAAGACAGGGGTATTCAAGAGACCCAGTACTTC; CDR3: CANPKDRGIQETQYF
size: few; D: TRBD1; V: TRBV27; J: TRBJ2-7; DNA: TGTGCCAGCAGTTCCGCCGACAGGGGTTACGAGCAGTACTTC; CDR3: CASSSADRGYEQYF
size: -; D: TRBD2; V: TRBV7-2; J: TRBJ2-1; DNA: TGTGCCAGCAGCCCGGCCCAGGAGCGGGGAAGTGAGCAGTTCTTC; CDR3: CASSPAQERGSEQFF
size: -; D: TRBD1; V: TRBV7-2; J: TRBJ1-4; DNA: TGTGCCAGCACCACAGGGGCCTTTGCAACTAATGAAAAACTGTTTTTT; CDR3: CASTTGAFATNEKLFF
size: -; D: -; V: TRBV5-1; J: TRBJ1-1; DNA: TGCGCCAGCAGCCTAACGGGGAAGGAAGCTTTCTTT; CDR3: CASSLTGKEAFF
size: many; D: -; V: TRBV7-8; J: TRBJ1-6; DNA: TGTGCCAGCAGCCCCGATCGCCTCTATAATTCACCCCTCCACTTT; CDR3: CASSPDRLYNSPLHF
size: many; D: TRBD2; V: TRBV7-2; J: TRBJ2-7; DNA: TGTGCCAGCAGCCCCTCTAGCGGGAGGGCCGGGTACGAGCAGTACTTC; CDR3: CASSPSSGRAGYEQYF
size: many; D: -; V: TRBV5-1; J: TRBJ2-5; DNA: TGCGCCAGCAGCAGCGGGACAGTTCAAGAGACCCAGTACTTC; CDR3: CASSSGTVQETQYF
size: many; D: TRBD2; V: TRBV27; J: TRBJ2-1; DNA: TGTGCCAGCAGTTTGGTAGCGGGAGGCAATGAGCAGTTCTTC; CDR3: CASSLVAGGNEQFF